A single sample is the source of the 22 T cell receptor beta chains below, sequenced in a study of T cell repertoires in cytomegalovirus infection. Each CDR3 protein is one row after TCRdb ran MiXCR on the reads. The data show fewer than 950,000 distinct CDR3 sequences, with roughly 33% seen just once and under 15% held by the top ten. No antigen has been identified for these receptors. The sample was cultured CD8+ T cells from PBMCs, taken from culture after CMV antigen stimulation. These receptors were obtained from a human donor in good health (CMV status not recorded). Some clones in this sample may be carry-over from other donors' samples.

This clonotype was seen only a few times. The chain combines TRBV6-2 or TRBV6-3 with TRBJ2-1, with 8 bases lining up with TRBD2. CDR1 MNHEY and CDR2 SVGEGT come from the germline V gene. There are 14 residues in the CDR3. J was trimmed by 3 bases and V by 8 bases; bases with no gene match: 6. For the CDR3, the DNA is TGTGCCAGCTTGGGACGGGGGGGCTACAATGAGCAGTTCTTC. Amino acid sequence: CASLGRGGYNEQFF.

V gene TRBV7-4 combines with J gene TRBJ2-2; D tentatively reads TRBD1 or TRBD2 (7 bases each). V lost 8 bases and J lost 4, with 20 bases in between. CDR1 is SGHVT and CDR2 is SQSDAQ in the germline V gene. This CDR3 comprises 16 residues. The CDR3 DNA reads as TGTGCCAGCCGGCAAACAGGGGAGGGACTCACCGGGGAGCTGTTTTTT. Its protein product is CASRQTGEGLTGELFF.

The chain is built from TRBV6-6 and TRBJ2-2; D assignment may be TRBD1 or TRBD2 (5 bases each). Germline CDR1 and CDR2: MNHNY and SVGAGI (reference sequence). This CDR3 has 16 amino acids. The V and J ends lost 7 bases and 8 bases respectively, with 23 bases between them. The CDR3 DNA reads TGTGCCAGCAACACCCTGGGGGTAGCCCCCGTGGGGGAGCTGTTTTTT. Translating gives CASNTLGVAPVGELFF.

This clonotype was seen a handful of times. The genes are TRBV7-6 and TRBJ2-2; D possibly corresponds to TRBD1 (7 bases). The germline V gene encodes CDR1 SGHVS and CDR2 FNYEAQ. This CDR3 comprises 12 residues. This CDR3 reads CAIQGGTGELFF. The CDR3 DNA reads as TGTGCTATCCAGGGGGGCACCGGGGAGCTGTTTTTT.

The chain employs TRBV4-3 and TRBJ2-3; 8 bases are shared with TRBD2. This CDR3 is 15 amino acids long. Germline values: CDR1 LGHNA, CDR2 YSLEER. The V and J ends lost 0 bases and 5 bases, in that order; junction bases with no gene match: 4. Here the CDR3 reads CASSQDPAGVDTQYF. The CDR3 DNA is TGCGCCAGCAGCCAAGATCCAGCGGGGGTAGATACGCAGTATTTT.

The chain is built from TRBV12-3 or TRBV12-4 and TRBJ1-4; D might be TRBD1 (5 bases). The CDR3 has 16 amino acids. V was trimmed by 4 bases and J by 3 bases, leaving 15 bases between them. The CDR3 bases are TGTGCCAGCAGTTCCGGTTGGGGCGAGCCTAATGAAAAACTGTTTTTT. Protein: CASSSGWGEPNEKLFF.

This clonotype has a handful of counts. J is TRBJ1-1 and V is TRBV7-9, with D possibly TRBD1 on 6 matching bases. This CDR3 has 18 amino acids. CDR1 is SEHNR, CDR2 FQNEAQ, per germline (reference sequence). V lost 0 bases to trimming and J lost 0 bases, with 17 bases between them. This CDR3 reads CASSLALEIDRLNTEAFF. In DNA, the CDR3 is TGTGCCAGCAGCTTAGCCTTGGAGATCGACAGGTTGAACACTGAAGCTTTCTTT.

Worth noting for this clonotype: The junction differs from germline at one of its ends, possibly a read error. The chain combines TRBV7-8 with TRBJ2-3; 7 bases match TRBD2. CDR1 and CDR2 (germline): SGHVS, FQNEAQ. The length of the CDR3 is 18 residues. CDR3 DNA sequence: TGTGCCACCAGCTCCCTAGAAGCGGCCAGGCGGGAGACAGATACGCAGTATTTT. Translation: CATSSLEAARRETDTQYF.

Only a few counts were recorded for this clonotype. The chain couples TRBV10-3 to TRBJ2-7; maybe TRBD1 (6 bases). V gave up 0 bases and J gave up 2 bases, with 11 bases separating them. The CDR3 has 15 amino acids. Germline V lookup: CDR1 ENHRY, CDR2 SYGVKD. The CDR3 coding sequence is TGTGCCATCAGTGAGTCCACAGGGCCACCCTACGAGCAGTACGTC. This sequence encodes CAISESTGPPYEQYV.

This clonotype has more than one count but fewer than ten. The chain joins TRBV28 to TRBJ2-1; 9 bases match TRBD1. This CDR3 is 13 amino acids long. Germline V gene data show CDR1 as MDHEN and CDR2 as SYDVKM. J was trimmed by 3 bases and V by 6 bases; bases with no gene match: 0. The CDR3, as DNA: TGTGCCAGCAGGGACAGGGGCTACAATGAGCAGTTCTTC. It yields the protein CASRDRGYNEQFF. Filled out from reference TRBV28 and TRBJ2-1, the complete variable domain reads DVKVTQSSRYLVKRTGEKVFLECVQDMDHENMFWYRQDPGLGLRLIYFSYDVKMKEKGDIPEGYSVSREKKERFSLILESASTNQTSMYLCASRDRGYNEQFFGPGTRLTVL.

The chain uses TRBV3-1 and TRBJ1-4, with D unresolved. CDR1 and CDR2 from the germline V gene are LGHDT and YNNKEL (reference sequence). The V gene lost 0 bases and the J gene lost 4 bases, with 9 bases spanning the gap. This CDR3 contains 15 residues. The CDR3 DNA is TGTGCCAGCAGCCAAGAGGGCGGTTTTAATGAAAAACTGTTTTTT. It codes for CASSQEGGFNEKLFF.

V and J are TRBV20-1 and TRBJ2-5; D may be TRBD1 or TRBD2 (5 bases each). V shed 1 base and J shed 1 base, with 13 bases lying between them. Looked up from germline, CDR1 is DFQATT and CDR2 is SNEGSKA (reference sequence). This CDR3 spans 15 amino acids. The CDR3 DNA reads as TGCAGTGCTAGAGTAGTACGGGACCCCCAAGAGACCCAGTACTTC. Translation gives CSARVVRDPQETQYF.

CDR3 residues: CASSLADVVFQPQHF. The CDR3, as DNA: TGTGCCAGCAGCTTAGCGGACGTTGTTTTTCAGCCCCAGCATTTT. The chain couples TRBV7-9 to TRBJ1-5; no firm D call. CDR1 and CDR2 (germline): SEHNR, FQNEAQ (reference sequence). V lost 0 bases, J lost 6 bases, and 12 bases lay in between. The length of the CDR3 is 15 residues.

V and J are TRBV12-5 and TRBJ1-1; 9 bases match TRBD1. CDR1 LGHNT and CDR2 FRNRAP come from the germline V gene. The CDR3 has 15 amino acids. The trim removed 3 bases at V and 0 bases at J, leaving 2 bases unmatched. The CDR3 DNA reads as TGTGCTAGTGGTTTAGGGGACAGGGTGAACACTGAAGCTTTCTTT. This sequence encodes CASGLGDRVNTEAFF.

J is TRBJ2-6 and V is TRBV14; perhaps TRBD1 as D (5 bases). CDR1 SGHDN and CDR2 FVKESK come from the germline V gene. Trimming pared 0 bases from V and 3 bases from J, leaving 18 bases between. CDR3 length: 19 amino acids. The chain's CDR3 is CASSQDTPGFSVGANVLTF. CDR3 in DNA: TGTGCCAGCAGCCAAGATACCCCAGGGTTCTCAGTTGGGGCCAACGTCCTGACTTTC.

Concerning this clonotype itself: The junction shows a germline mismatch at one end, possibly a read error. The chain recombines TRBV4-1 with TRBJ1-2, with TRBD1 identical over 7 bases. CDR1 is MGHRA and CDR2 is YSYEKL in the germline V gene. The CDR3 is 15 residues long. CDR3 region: CASSHTGTALGGYTF. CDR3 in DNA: TGTGCCAGCAGCCATACCGGGACAGCCCTGGGGGGCTACACCTTC.

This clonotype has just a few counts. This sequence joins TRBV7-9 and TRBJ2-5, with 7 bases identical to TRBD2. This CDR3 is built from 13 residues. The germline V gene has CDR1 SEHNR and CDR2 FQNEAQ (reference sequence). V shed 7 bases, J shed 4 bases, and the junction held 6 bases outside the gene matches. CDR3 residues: CASIGGILETQYF. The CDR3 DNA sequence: TGTGCCAGCATCGGGGGGATACTAGAGACCCAGTACTTC. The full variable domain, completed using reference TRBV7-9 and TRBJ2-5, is DTGVSQNPRHKITKRGQNVTFRCDPISEHNRLYWYRQTLGQGPEFLTYFQNEAQLEKSRLLSDRFSAERPKGSFSTLEIQRTEQGDSAMYLCASIGGILETQYFGPGTRLLVL.

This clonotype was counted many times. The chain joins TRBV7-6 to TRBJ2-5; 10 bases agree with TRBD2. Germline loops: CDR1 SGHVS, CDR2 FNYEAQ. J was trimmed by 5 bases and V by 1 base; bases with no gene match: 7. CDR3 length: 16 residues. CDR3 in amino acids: CASSLEEAGGRETQYF. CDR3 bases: TGTGCCAGCAGCTTAGAAGAAGCGGGGGGGCGGGAGACCCAGTACTTC.

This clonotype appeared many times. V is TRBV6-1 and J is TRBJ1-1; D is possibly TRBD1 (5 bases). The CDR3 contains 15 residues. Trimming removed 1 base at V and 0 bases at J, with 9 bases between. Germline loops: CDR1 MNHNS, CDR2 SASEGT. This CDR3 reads CASSEGTDMNTEAFF. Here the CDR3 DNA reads TGTGCCAGCAGTGAAGGAACGGACATGAACACTGAAGCTTTCTTT.

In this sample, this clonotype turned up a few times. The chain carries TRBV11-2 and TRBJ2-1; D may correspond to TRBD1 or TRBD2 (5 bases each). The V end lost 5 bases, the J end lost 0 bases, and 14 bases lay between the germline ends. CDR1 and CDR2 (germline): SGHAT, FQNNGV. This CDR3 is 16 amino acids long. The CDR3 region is CASSKTWDVSYNEQFF. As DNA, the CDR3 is TGTGCCAGCAGCAAAACCTGGGACGTCTCCTACAATGAGCAGTTCTTC.

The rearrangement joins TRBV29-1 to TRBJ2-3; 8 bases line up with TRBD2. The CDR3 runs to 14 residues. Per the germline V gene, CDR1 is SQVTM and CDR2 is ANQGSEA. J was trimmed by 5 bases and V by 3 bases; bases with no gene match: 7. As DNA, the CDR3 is TGCAGCGTTGAGGGACTAGTGGCCCTAGATACGCAGTATTTT. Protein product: CSVEGLVALDTQYF.

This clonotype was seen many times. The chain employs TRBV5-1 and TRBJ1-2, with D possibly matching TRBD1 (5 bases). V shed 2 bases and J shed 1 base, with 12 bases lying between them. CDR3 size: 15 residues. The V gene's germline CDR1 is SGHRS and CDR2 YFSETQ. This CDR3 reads CASSFPGEGNYGYTF. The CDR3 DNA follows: TGCGCCAGCAGCTTCCCGGGGGAGGGTAACTATGGCTACACCTTC. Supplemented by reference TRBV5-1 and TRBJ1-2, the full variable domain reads KAGVTQTPRYLIKTRGQQVTLSCSPISGHRSVSWYQQTPGQGLQFLFEYFSETQRNKGNFPGRFSGRQFSNSRSEMNVSTLELGDSALYLCASSFPGEGNYGYTFGSGTRLTVV.